The rows below give T cell receptor beta chains drawn from one sample of a study of beta chain features in type 1 diabetes. The assay was immunoSEQ multiplex PCR, and TCRdb's table has in-frame clones only and misses some. The table shows about 930,000 clones, with roughly 15% occurring only once. The source material was naive CD4+ T cells from blood. Receptors were obtained from a woman aged 18-29 years in good health. The CDR3 runs from the conserved cysteine through the conserved F or W. A D gene is named only where the DNA matches it firmly. Not all rows give a size; the values are once, few, many and, for expanded clones, a class.

d_call: TRBD2; clone_size: few; v_call: TRBV5-1; cdr3_length: 17; j_call: TRBJ2-1; cdr3_nt: TGCGCCAGCAGCTTGGCCCGGGATAGCGGGGTCTACAATGAGCAGTTCTTC; cdr3_aa: CASSLARDSGVYNEQFF
d_call: TRBD2; clone_size: NA; v_call: TRBV4-2; cdr3_length: 15; j_call: TRBJ2-3; cdr3_nt: TGTGCCAGCAGCCAAGGGACTAGCAACACAGATACGCAGTATTTT; cdr3_aa: CASSQGTSNTDTQYF
d_call: NA; clone_size: few; v_call: TRBV27; cdr3_length: 13; j_call: TRBJ1-5; cdr3_nt: TGTGCCAGCAGTTTCGGGGAGAATCAGCCCCAGCATTTT; cdr3_aa: CASSFGENQPQHF
d_call: NA; clone_size: NA; v_call: TRBV7-9; cdr3_length: 14; j_call: TRBJ2-7; cdr3_nt: TGTGCCAGCAGTCACTCGGTAGGACCCTACGAGCAGTACTTC; cdr3_aa: CASSHSVGPYEQYF
d_call: NA; clone_size: NA; v_call: TRBV11-3; cdr3_length: 19; j_call: TRBJ2-1; cdr3_nt: TGTGCCAGCAGCTTAGATCAAGTACTCCATAGCGAGCGGGACAATGAGCAGTTCTTC; cdr3_aa: CASSLDQVLHSERDNEQFF
d_call: TRBD1; clone_size: NA; v_call: TRBV9; cdr3_length: 14; j_call: TRBJ2-1; cdr3_nt: TGTGCCAGCAGCCCCGAACAGGGGTACAATGAGCAGTTCTTC; cdr3_aa: CASSPEQGYNEQFF
d_call: NA; clone_size: few; v_call: TRBV2; cdr3_length: 14; j_call: TRBJ1-4; cdr3_nt: TGTGCCAGCAGGGAGCGACAGGCCGTTGAAAAACTGTTTTTT; cdr3_aa: CASRERQAVEKLFF
d_call: NA; clone_size: NA; v_call: TRBV6-5; cdr3_length: 13; j_call: TRBJ1-2; cdr3_nt: TGTGCCATCCCTTCGGTACGAGGCTATGGCTACACCTTC; cdr3_aa: CAIPSVRGYGYTF
d_call: NA; clone_size: NA; v_call: TRBV5-1; cdr3_length: 18; j_call: TRBJ2-2; cdr3_nt: TGCGCCAGCAGCTTGGGGGCCGGGACCGCTAGGCACACCGGGGAGCTGTTTTTT; cdr3_aa: CASSLGAGTARHTGELFF
d_call: TRBD2; clone_size: NA; v_call: TRBV7-2; cdr3_length: 15; j_call: TRBJ2-7; cdr3_nt: TGTGCCAGCAGCTTAGCTGGTAGCGGGTCCTACGAGCAGTACTTC; cdr3_aa: CASSLAGSGSYEQYF
d_call: NA; clone_size: few; v_call: TRBV2; cdr3_length: 14; j_call: TRBJ2-3; cdr3_nt: TGTGCCAGCCAGGCAAGGACAAACACAGATACGCAGTATTTT; cdr3_aa: CASQARTNTDTQYF
d_call: NA; clone_size: few; v_call: TRBV19; cdr3_length: 15; j_call: TRBJ2-7; cdr3_nt: TGTGCCAGTAGTATTCGGGACACCGGAGCGTACGAGCAGTACTTC; cdr3_aa: CASSIRDTGAYEQYF
d_call: NA; clone_size: few; v_call: TRBV5-4; cdr3_length: 16; j_call: TRBJ2-2; cdr3_nt: TGTGCCAGCAGCCCCGGGGGCCAACGGGGCACCGGGGAGCTGTTTTTT; cdr3_aa: CASSPGGQRGTGELFF
d_call: NA; clone_size: few; v_call: TRBV28; cdr3_length: 12; j_call: TRBJ1-1; cdr3_nt: TGTGCCAGCAGTCTACGAGACACTGAAGCTTTCTTT; cdr3_aa: CASSLRDTEAFF
d_call: TRBD1; clone_size: NA; v_call: TRBV5-1; cdr3_length: 13; j_call: TRBJ2-5; cdr3_nt: TGCGCCAGCAGATCGGGACAGCAAGAGACCCAGTACTTC; cdr3_aa: CASRSGQQETQYF
d_call: TRBD1; clone_size: NA; v_call: TRBV10-3; cdr3_length: 14; j_call: TRBJ1-4; cdr3_nt: TGTGCCATCAGCCCCGGGACAGGGGGTGAAAAACTGTTTTTT; cdr3_aa: CAISPGTGGEKLFF
d_call: NA; clone_size: few; v_call: TRBV29-1; cdr3_length: 14; j_call: TRBJ2-3; cdr3_nt: TGCAGCGTTGAAGAAAATTTTAGCACAGATACGCAGTATTTT; cdr3_aa: CSVEENFSTDTQYF
d_call: NA; clone_size: few; v_call: TRBV2; cdr3_length: 12; j_call: TRBJ2-3; cdr3_nt: TGTGCCAGCAGAAAGGAGACAGATACGCAGTATTTT; cdr3_aa: CASRKETDTQYF
d_call: NA; clone_size: NA; v_call: TRBV4-1; cdr3_length: 20; j_call: TRBJ2-6; cdr3_nt: TGCGCCAGCAGCCAAGATAGTGTGGGGACATATGTCTCTGGGGCCAACGTCCTGACTTTC; cdr3_aa: CASSQDSVGTYVSGANVLTF
d_call: NA; clone_size: NA; v_call: TRBV6-5; cdr3_length: 14; j_call: TRBJ1-5; cdr3_nt: TGTGCCAGCAGTCCTCAGGCGGGAAATCAGCCCCAGCATTTT; cdr3_aa: CASSPQAGNQPQHF
d_call: TRBD2; clone_size: NA; v_call: TRBV28; cdr3_length: 16; j_call: TRBJ2-3; cdr3_nt: TGTGCCAGCAGTTCAGGCGGCGGGGGAAACACAGATACGCAGTATTTT; cdr3_aa: CASSSGGGGNTDTQYF
d_call: NA; clone_size: NA; v_call: TRBV15; cdr3_length: 18; j_call: TRBJ2-6; cdr3_nt: TGTGCCACCAGCAGAGATAGGTATAGGGGCGGAGGGGCCAACGTCCTGACTTTC; cdr3_aa: CATSRDRYRGGGANVLTF
d_call: TRBD1; clone_size: few; v_call: TRBV10-3; cdr3_length: 15; j_call: TRBJ2-1; cdr3_nt: TGTGCCATCATGGGCGGACAGGGGGCAGGCAATGAGCAGTTCTTC; cdr3_aa: CAIMGGQGAGNEQFF
d_call: NA; clone_size: few; v_call: TRBV7-2; cdr3_length: 14; j_call: TRBJ2-7; cdr3_nt: TGTGCCAGCAGCTCCCTCGGGGGACTCAGCGAGCAGTACTTC; cdr3_aa: CASSSLGGLSEQYF
d_call: NA; clone_size: few; v_call: TRBV29-1; cdr3_length: 11; j_call: TRBJ1-2; cdr3_nt: TGCAGCGTCTCAGAAAACTATGGCTACACCTTC; cdr3_aa: CSVSENYGYTF
d_call: TRBD1; clone_size: NA; v_call: TRBV18; cdr3_length: 19; j_call: TRBJ1-1; cdr3_nt: TGTGCCAGCTCACCACTCAGGGGGTCACCGTCCCCGTTGAACACTGAAGCTTTCTTT; cdr3_aa: CASSPLRGSPSPLNTEAFF
d_call: NA; clone_size: NA; v_call: TRBV18; cdr3_length: 13; j_call: TRBJ2-7; cdr3_nt: TGTGCCAGCTCATCAGCGGGCGGGATGGAGCAGTACTTC; cdr3_aa: CASSSAGGMEQYF
d_call: TRBD2; clone_size: few; v_call: TRBV19; cdr3_length: 15; j_call: TRBJ2-1; cdr3_nt: TGTGCCAGTAGAGAACTAGCGGGAGTAGTAAATGAGCAGTTCTTC; cdr3_aa: CASRELAGVVNEQFF
d_call: NA; clone_size: few; v_call: TRBV27; cdr3_length: 12; j_call: TRBJ2-4; cdr3_nt: TGTGCCAGCAGTTCGCGGAGAAACATTCAGTACTTC; cdr3_aa: CASSSRRNIQYF
d_call: NA; clone_size: NA; v_call: TRBV7-2; cdr3_length: 14; j_call: TRBJ2-2; cdr3_nt: TGTGCCAGCAGCTTTGCGGGTGGGACCGGGGAGCTGTTTTTT; cdr3_aa: CASSFAGGTGELFF
d_call: NA; clone_size: few; v_call: TRBV28; cdr3_length: 13; j_call: TRBJ1-2; cdr3_nt: TGTGCCAGCAGTGGGACCGCTAACTATGGCTACACCTTC; cdr3_aa: CASSGTANYGYTF
d_call: TRBD2; clone_size: NA; v_call: TRBV5-1; cdr3_length: 16; j_call: TRBJ2-1; cdr3_nt: TGCGCCAGCAGCAGTTCAGCGGGAGGGAGGTTCAATGAGCAGTTCTTC; cdr3_aa: CASSSSAGGRFNEQFF
d_call: TRBD2; clone_size: NA; v_call: TRBV2; cdr3_length: 16; j_call: TRBJ2-1; cdr3_nt: TGTGCCAGCAGTGAACGGACTAGCGGGAGTTACTATGAGCAGTTCTTC; cdr3_aa: CASSERTSGSYYEQFF
d_call: NA; clone_size: NA; v_call: TRBV28; cdr3_length: 11; j_call: TRBJ1-1; cdr3_nt: TGTGCTTGGGGTGCCTCTCATGAAGCTTTCTTT; cdr3_aa: CAWGASHEAFF
d_call: NA; clone_size: NA; v_call: TRBV29-1; cdr3_length: 13; j_call: TRBJ2-5; cdr3_nt: TGCAGCGCCACCCGACGGACCCAAGAGACCCAGTACTTC; cdr3_aa: CSATRRTQETQYF
d_call: NA; clone_size: NA; v_call: TRBV5-4; cdr3_length: 14; j_call: TRBJ2-2; cdr3_nt: TGTGCCAGCAGCTTGCGGGAGCGAACCGGGGAGCTGTTTTTT; cdr3_aa: CASSLRERTGELFF
d_call: TRBD1; clone_size: NA; v_call: TRBV14; cdr3_length: 16; j_call: TRBJ1-3; cdr3_nt: TGTGCCAGCAGCCACCGGACAGGGTTTTCGGGAAACACCATATATTTT; cdr3_aa: CASSHRTGFSGNTIYF
d_call: NA; clone_size: NA; v_call: TRBV6-5; cdr3_length: 13; j_call: TRBJ1-1; cdr3_nt: TGTGCCAGCAGTTACTCGTCTGATAATGAAGCTTTCTTT; cdr3_aa: CASSYSSDNEAFF
d_call: TRBD2; clone_size: NA; v_call: TRBV6-6; cdr3_length: 14; j_call: TRBJ2-1; cdr3_nt: TGTGCCAGCAGTTACCTAGCGGGGAACAATGAGCAGTTCTTC; cdr3_aa: CASSYLAGNNEQFF
d_call: TRBD1; clone_size: NA; v_call: TRBV19; cdr3_length: 14; j_call: TRBJ2-1; cdr3_nt: TGTGCCACTAGTCCGGGACAGGGGTACAATGAGCAGTTCTTC; cdr3_aa: CATSPGQGYNEQFF
d_call: TRBD2; clone_size: once; v_call: TRBV5-4; cdr3_length: 15; j_call: TRBJ2-7; cdr3_nt: TGTGCCAGCAGCCCCGGACTAGCGGGTCCCTACGAGCAGTACTTC; cdr3_aa: CASSPGLAGPYEQYF
d_call: TRBD2; clone_size: few; v_call: TRBV6-6; cdr3_length: 16; j_call: TRBJ2-1; cdr3_nt: TGTGCCAGCAGTTACCCCGGGACTAGTCCCTACAATGAGCAGTTCTTC; cdr3_aa: CASSYPGTSPYNEQFF
d_call: NA; clone_size: few; v_call: TRBV11-3; cdr3_length: 16; j_call: TRBJ2-1; cdr3_nt: TGTGCCAGCAGCTTAGCTGGCGGGGTACAATCCAATGAGCAGTTCTTC; cdr3_aa: CASSLAGGVQSNEQFF
d_call: NA; clone_size: NA; v_call: TRBV7-9; cdr3_length: 12; j_call: TRBJ2-2; cdr3_nt: TGTGCCAGCAGCTTAGATTCCGGGGAGCTGTTTTTT; cdr3_aa: CASSLDSGELFF
d_call: NA; clone_size: NA; v_call: TRBV28; cdr3_length: 12; j_call: TRBJ2-7; cdr3_nt: TGTGCCAGCAGTAACAGGGTCTTGGAGCAGTACTTC; cdr3_aa: CASSNRVLEQYF
d_call: NA; clone_size: NA; v_call: TRBV28; cdr3_length: 16; j_call: TRBJ2-4; cdr3_nt: TGTGCCAGCAGTCTTAAGCCCGGTATGATCAAAAACATTCAGTACTTC; cdr3_aa: CASSLKPGMIKNIQYF
d_call: NA; clone_size: few; v_call: TRBV10-3; cdr3_length: 13; j_call: TRBJ2-2; cdr3_nt: TGTGCCATCAGTGATAGAGGGGTCGGGGAGCTGTTTTTT; cdr3_aa: CAISDRGVGELFF
d_call: TRBD1; clone_size: few; v_call: TRBV28; cdr3_length: 15; j_call: TRBJ1-5; cdr3_nt: TGTGCCAGCAGCTCCCGGGACAGTTCTTATCAGCCCCAGCATTTT; cdr3_aa: CASSSRDSSYQPQHF
d_call: TRBD2; clone_size: few; v_call: TRBV13; cdr3_length: 16; j_call: TRBJ2-3; cdr3_nt: TGTGCCAGCAGCGATCTCCTAGCGGGAGGCACAGATACGCAGTATTTT; cdr3_aa: CASSDLLAGGTDTQYF
d_call: NA; clone_size: NA; v_call: TRBV23-1; cdr3_length: 14; j_call: TRBJ2-6; cdr3_nt: TGCGCCGTCAAAAGGAGGCCCGGGGCCAACGTCCTGACTTTC; cdr3_aa: CAVKRRPGANVLTF
d_call: NA; clone_size: NA; v_call: TRBV10-3; cdr3_length: 14; j_call: TRBJ1-1; cdr3_nt: TGTGCCATCAGCCCTACAGGGACGAACACTGAAGCTTTCTTT; cdr3_aa: CAISPTGTNTEAFF
d_call: NA; clone_size: few; v_call: TRBV5-4; cdr3_length: 16; j_call: TRBJ2-7; cdr3_nt: TGTGCCAGCAGCTTTTTTTTAGCGCCTCGAAAGGACGAGCAGTACTTC; cdr3_aa: CASSFFLAPRKDEQYF
d_call: NA; clone_size: NA; v_call: TRBV27; cdr3_length: 14; j_call: TRBJ2-2; cdr3_nt: TGTGCCAGCAGTTCCGCAGGGTGGACCGGGGAGCTGTTTTTT; cdr3_aa: CASSSAGWTGELFF